This T cell receptor beta chain comes out of a study of shared clonotypes between healthy human individuals. Study findings and constraints: The sole specimen, blood, was sampled, and tissue repertoires likely differ.

The V end was cut by 3 bases, the J end by 2 bases, with 10 bases between. This CDR3 has 15 residues. CDR1 MNHEY and CDR2 SMNVEV come from the germline V gene (reference sequence). For unsorted PBMC, roughly 0.3 ug DNA per replicate equaled about 30,000 T cell genomes. This table comes from immunoSEQ multiplex PCR, and its TCRdb copy is limited to in-frame clones, with some not included. The sample has hundreds of thousands of clones; 77% are singletons. Remarks on this clone: No antigen is known for it.

Sequencing used PBMCs. The chain carries TRBV27 and TRBJ2-2, with D unresolved. This sequence originates from a woman aged 40 to 50 in good health. Some clones in this sample may be carry-over from other donors' samples. The CDR3 is CASSLQRLNTGELFF. The CDR3 DNA reads as TGTGCCAGCAGTTTGCAGAGATTAAACACCGGGGAGCTGTTTTTT.